These T cell receptor beta chains were read from a single sample in a study of shared clonotypes between healthy human individuals. TCRdb keeps only in-frame clones here, not all; method: immunoSEQ multiplex PCR. The sample has roughly 2.4 million clones, approximately 94% seen once. The material sequenced was naive CD4+ T cells sorted from blood. The receptors stem from a man aged 18 to 35 in good health. Each CDR3 is given without its conserved first and last residue.

>TRBV30|TRBJ1-2
AWSVLGTGTYGYT
>TRBV5-1|TRBJ2-3
ASSLGLAGDTDTQY
>TRBV5-1|TRBJ1-2
ASSLEGSYGYT
>TRBV30|TRBJ1-5
AWSVLSSGPQH
>TRBV13|TRBJ2-7
ASSFLSGGAEEQY
>TRBV7-2|TRBJ2-5
ASSQGPRQETQY
>TRBV25-1|TRBJ1-6
ASSPRASYNSPLH
>TRBV18|TRBJ2-1
ASSPLSGNYNEQF
>TRBV30|TRBJ2-2
AWRSGTGFGELF
>TRBV7-2|TRBJ2-7
ASNRDRNYEQY
>TRBV6-5|TRBJ2-7
ASTLKGNSWNEQY
>TRBV7-9|TRBJ2-5
ASSLAYGTGGRLWTQY
>TRBV5-1|TRBJ2-7
ASSLPGITYEQY